The clone carrying this T cell receptor beta chain appeared many times. Its antigen remains unknown. The entry originates in a study of T cells in Graves' hyperthyroidism and ophthalmopathy. On the study more broadly: Initial diagnosis, before any treatment, was when peripheral blood was collected. Regarding the study as a whole: Blood also held most thyroid clonotypes expanded beyond 0.001.

Per germline, CDR1 MNHEY and CDR2 SVGEGT. The CDR3 covers 17 residues. The ends lost 4 bases at V and 1 base at J; junction bases unmatched: 11. Researchers amplified the TCR beta CDR3 regions from RNA transcripts. HTBI primers drove first-round RT-PCR of the TCR CDR3. TCRdb passed the multiplex PCR reads through MiXCR, listing each CDR3 protein once. The table records around 440,000 distinct CDR3 sequences, approximately 14% of them present only once. Not enrolled were patients with uncontrolled infection, other autoimmune disease, pregnancy or lactation. The diagnoses drew upon clinical symptoms, serum thyroxine and TRAb, thyroid ultrasound and orbital computed tomography.

The chain is built from TRBV6-2 or TRBV6-3 and TRBJ1-1, with 8 nucleotides matching TRBD1. This TCR derives from a woman younger than 35 with Graves' hyperthyroidism. Sequencing was carried out using blood. The CDR3 reads CASSSPGQAIGNTEAFF. CDR3 coding DNA: TGTGCCAGCAGTTCCCCGGGACAGGCAATAGGGAACACTGAAGCTTTCTTT.